These 25 T cell receptor beta chains were all obtained from the same sample, sequenced in a study of CD8+ T cells in alopecia areata. After isolation, RNA underwent reverse transcription to generate cDNA as the sequencing template. Assay used: immunoSEQ multiplex PCR; TCRdb lists only in-frame clones, some missing. The sample lists about 300,000 clones, roughly 64% occurring once. This sample's treatment: oral pan-JAK inhibitor, 5-10 mg twice daily. Source: CD4+ T cells sorted from blood, taken at week 24, from a patient treated with tofacitinib. These receptors came from a human donor with alopecia areata.

The V gene is TRBV5-1, the J gene TRBJ2-7; 8 nucleotides line up with TRBD1. The J segment lost 4 bases and the V segment lost 0 bases, leaving 3 bases of the junction unmatched. The CDR3 length is 14 residues. Germline CDR1 SGHRS, CDR2 YFSETQ. The CDR3, as DNA: TGCGCCAGCAGCTTGGTGGGACAGGAGTACGAGCAGTACTTC. Translating it yields CASSLVGQEYEQYF.

This rearrangement joins TRBV5-1 to TRBJ1-5; a weak D match, TRBD1 (5 bases). V lost 0 bases, J lost 8 bases, and 12 bases lay in between. CDR3 length: 14 amino acids. CDR1 and CDR2 from the germline V gene are SGHRS and YFSETQ. Here the CDR3 reads CASSLEGTYEPQHF. For the CDR3, the DNA is TGCGCCAGCAGCTTGGAGGGGACGTACGAGCCCCAGCATTTT.

The gene calls are TRBV10-3 and TRBJ2-3, with TRBD2 matching over 8 bases. V was pared by 11 bases and J by 1 base, with 5 bases of the junction left unmatched. Germline CDR1 is ENHRY and CDR2 is SYGVKD. There are 13 residues in the CDR3. The CDR3: CAVDSGGTDTQYF. The DNA of the CDR3 is TGTGCCGTCGATAGCGGGGGCACAGATACGCAGTATTTT.

The chain joins TRBV5-1 to TRBJ1-5; weak D call: TRBD1 (6 bases). Germline assignment: CDR1 SGHRS and CDR2 YFSETQ. V was clipped by 2 bases and J by 7 bases, with 13 bases between them. This CDR3 is built from 14 residues. In DNA, the CDR3 is TGCGCCAGCAGCTTTCGGTCAGGGGACCAGCCCCAGCATTTT. Translated: CASSFRSGDQPQHF.

The gene calls are TRBV7-2 and TRBJ2-5, with D possibly TRBD2 on 6 matching bases. This CDR3 is 14 amino acids long. Germline V gene data show CDR1 as SGHTA and CDR2 as FQGNSA. V lost 1 base and J 6 bases, leaving 12 bases between the germline ends. CDR3: CASSLVSAGQTQYF. CDR3 nucleotides: TGTGCCAGCAGCTTAGTTAGCGCGGGACAGACCCAGTACTTC.

This clone was counted at least ten times. Other DNA sequences within the sample encode an identical CDR3. The J gene is TRBJ2-3, the V gene TRBV28, with D possibly being TRBD2 (6 bases). Trimming left V 8 bases short and J 4 bases short, with 10 bases between. CDR1 and CDR2 (germline): MDHEN, SYDVKM. The CDR3 is made up of 12 amino acids. CDR3: CASQGGADTQYF. The CDR3 DNA reads as TGTGCCAGCCAAGGCGGGGCAGATACGCAGTATTTT.

The chain recombines TRBV29-1 with TRBJ1-2, with D possibly being TRBD1 (6 bases). Trimming cost V 5 bases and J 8 bases, with 12 bases left between them. Germline CDR1 is SQVTM and CDR2 is ANQGSEA. The CDR3 is made up of 11 amino acids. The CDR3 DNA reads as TGCAGCGTTTATTCAGGGGAAGGCTACACCTTC. This gives the protein CSVYSGEGYTF. Full variable domain (missing parts from reference TRBV29-1 and TRBJ1-2): SAVISQKPSRDICQRGTSLTIQCQVDSQVTMMFWYRQQPGQSLTLIATANQGSEATYESGFVIDKFPISRPNLTFSTLTVSNMSPEDSSIYLCSVYSGEGYTFGSGTRLTVV.

This clone was seen only a few times. This chain links TRBV28 with TRBJ2-7, with D perhaps matching TRBD1 (7 bases). The CDR3 covers 15 residues. Trimming shortened V by 6 bases and J by 4 bases, and 19 bases separated the two germline ends. In germline, CDR1 is MDHEN, CDR2 SYDVKM. The CDR3 region is CASRLQGGALYEQYF. As DNA, the CDR3 is TGTGCCAGCAGGCTCCAGGGGGGCGCCTTGTACGAGCAGTACTTC.

The J gene is TRBJ2-1, the V gene TRBV9; 8 bases align to TRBD1. V lost 4 bases, J lost 6 bases, and 9 bases stayed unmatched. CDR1 is SGDLS, CDR2 YYNGEE, per germline. This CDR3 comprises 15 residues. The CDR3 coding sequence is TGTGCCAGCAGCCCCGGACAGGGCCCGAGCAATGAGCAGTTCTTC. Its protein product is CASSPGQGPSNEQFF.

The CDR3 DNA reads TGTGCCAGCAGCTCCTCGGGACGGAGATCAGACAATGAGCAGTTCTTC. Its translation is CASSSSGRRSDNEQFF. V and J are TRBV7-3 and TRBJ2-1; D is possibly TRBD1 or TRBD2 (5 bases each). V shed 4 bases and J shed 5 bases, with 18 bases lying between them. The CDR3 length is 16 residues. CDR1 is SGHTA, CDR2 FQGTGA, per germline.

The CDR3 nucleotides read TGTGCCAGCAGCCTCAGGGGAGGAGATACGCAGTATTTT. It codes for CASSLRGGDTQYF. The genes are TRBV7-3 and TRBJ2-3; D is tentatively TRBD1 or TRBD2 (6 bases each). This CDR3 is 13 amino acids long. V was shortened by 5 bases and J by 5 bases, with 11 bases between the two germline ends. Germline lookup yields CDR1 SGHTA and CDR2 FQGTGA. Full variable domain (missing parts from reference TRBV7-3 and TRBJ2-3): GAGVSQTPSNKVTEKGKYVELRCDPISGHTALYWYRQSLGQGPEFLIYFQGTGAADDSGLPNDRFFAVRPEGSVSTLKIQRTERGDSAVYLCASSLRGGDTQYFGPGTRLTVL.

The chain links TRBV7-2 to TRBJ2-5; either TRBD1 or TRBD2 may supply D (7 bases each). In germline, CDR1 is SGHTA, CDR2 FQGNSA. The length of the CDR3 is 13 residues. Trimming stripped 7 bases from V and 8 bases from J, with 17 bases between. The CDR3 region is CASTNQGGGTQYF. CDR3 bases: TGTGCCAGCACCAACCAGGGGGGGGGAACCCAGTACTTC.

The V call is TRBV29-1, the J call TRBJ1-3; TRBD1 might be the D (6 bases). The length of the CDR3 is 14 residues. The germline V and J ends were trimmed by 4 bases and 0 bases, with 10 bases remaining between them. The germline CDR1 and CDR2 sequences are SQVTM and ANQGSEA. The CDR3 here is CSVGGTNSGNTIYF. The CDR3 DNA follows: TGCAGCGTTGGCGGGACAAACTCTGGAAACACCATATATTTT.

This clone has a handful of counts. This chain joins TRBV29-1 and TRBJ2-2; 9 nucleotides align to TRBD1. The CDR3 is 16 residues long. V shed 7 bases and J 1 base; nucleotides not matched to a gene: 10. Germline V gene lookup returns CDR1 SQVTM and CDR2 ANQGSEA. The CDR3: CSGLKPGQGNTGELFF. The CDR3 bases are TGCAGCGGGCTAAAACCGGGACAGGGGAACACCGGGGAGCTGTTTTTT.

The chain combines TRBV11-2 with TRBJ2-7; D tentatively reads TRBD1 or TRBD2 (6 bases each). V lost 0 bases to trimming and J lost 3 bases, with 15 bases between them. Per germline, CDR1 SGHAT and CDR2 FQNNGV. The CDR3 consists of 16 residues. The CDR3 is CASSLDWGAGVYEQYF. DNA for the CDR3: TGTGCCAGCAGCTTAGATTGGGGGGCAGGAGTCTACGAGCAGTACTTC.

This clone turned up a few times. The rearrangement joins TRBV23-1 to TRBJ1-4; D is possibly TRBD1 (5 bases). TRBV23-1 is assigned to the ORF class and has an uncertain function. The CDR3 runs to 16 residues. V lost 4 bases, J lost 1 base, and 13 bases lay in between. In DNA form, the CDR3 reads TGCGCCAGCAGTCGCGAAGGGGCGGTAACTAATGAAAAACTGTTTTTT. It specifies CASSREGAVTNEKLFF.

The chain links TRBV5-1 to TRBJ2-3; D gene ambiguous. Germline V lookup: CDR1 SGHRS, CDR2 YFSETQ. This CDR3 contains 13 residues. V lost 4 bases and J 4 bases, leaving 10 bases between the germline ends. Here the CDR3 DNA reads TGCGCCAGCAGCAGTAGGACGGCAGATACGCAGTATTTT. As protein: CASSSRTADTQYF.

This clone has only a few counts. The gene calls are TRBV29-1 and TRBJ1-5, with D unresolved. The V end lost 5 bases, the J end lost 1 base, and 9 bases lay between the germline ends. From germline, CDR1 is SQVTM and CDR2 ANQGSEA. The CDR3 length is 13 residues. This chain's CDR3 is CSVKTGSNQPQHF. DNA of the CDR3: TGCAGCGTTAAAACGGGGAGCAATCAGCCCCAGCATTTT.

J is TRBJ2-1 and V is TRBV6-1, with D maybe TRBD1 (6 bases). V lost 3 bases to trimming and J lost 0 bases, with 24 bases between them. This CDR3 region has 20 residues. Germline V gives CDR1 MNHNS, CDR2 SASEGT. The CDR3 nucleotides read TGTGCCAGCAGTGAGGTGGGGGCAGCCAGACGAGTGAGCTCCTACAATGAGCAGTTCTTC. Translated: CASSEVGAARRVSSYNEQFF.

The V and J genes are TRBV29-1 and TRBJ2-3, with D uncertain. The CDR3 runs to 14 residues. The ends were cut back, 1 base at V and 7 bases at J, with 15 bases in the middle. The germline CDR1 and CDR2 sequences are SQVTM and ANQGSEA. CDR3 nucleotide sequence: TGCAGCGTTGAAGGCGGCTCGCAGGCTCATACGCAGTATTTT. Residues: CSVEGGSQAHTQYF.

This clone has just one count. The genes are TRBV9 and TRBJ2-3; no firm D call. The length of the CDR3 is 15 residues. The germline CDR1 and CDR2 sequences are SGDLS and YYNGEE. V was clipped by 0 bases and J by 6 bases, with 14 bases between them. The CDR3: CASSVATHTSDTQYF. The CDR3, as DNA: TGTGCCAGCAGCGTAGCTACTCATACGAGCGATACGCAGTATTTT.

Comment on this clone: The same CDR3 can be traced to other DNA sequences in this sample. V is TRBV30 and J is TRBJ2-5; 7 nucleotides match TRBD1. The CDR3 contains 13 residues. V gave up 0 bases and J gave up 4 bases; unmatched junction bases: 2. CDR1 and CDR2 (germline): GTSNPN, SVGIG (reference sequence). In DNA, the CDR3 is TGTGCCTGGAGTGTCCGACAGGGAGAGACCCAGTACTTC. It specifies CAWSVRQGETQYF.

The chain couples TRBV5-1 to TRBJ2-5; 13 bases map to TRBD2. V dropped 0 bases and J dropped 4; count of bases not matched to a gene: 6. CDR1 is SGHRS, CDR2 YFSETQ, per germline. This CDR3 has 17 residues. The CDR3 DNA follows: TGCGCCAGCAGCTTGGCCGCGACTAGCGGGGGGCTAGAGACCCAGTACTTC. Amino acid sequence: CASSLAATSGGLETQYF.

The V and J genes are TRBV19 and TRBJ1-1, with 7 bases identical to TRBD1. The J segment lost 3 bases and the V segment lost 4 bases, leaving 5 bases of the junction unmatched. The V gene's germline CDR1 is LNHDA and CDR2 SQIVND (reference sequence). The CDR3 length is 14 residues. The CDR3 nucleotides are TGTGCCAGTAGTAGCCGGAGGGGGCACACTGAAGCTTTCTTT. As protein: CASSSRRGHTEAFF. The full variable domain, with the rest looked up from reference TRBV19 and TRBJ1-1, is DGGITQSPKYLFRKEGQNVTLSCEQNLNHDAMYWYRQDPGQGLRLIYYSQIVNDFQKGDIAEGYSVSREKKESFPLTVTSAQKNPTAFYLCASSSRRGHTEAFFGQGTRLTVV.

The chain has TRBV28 and TRBJ1-6; a possible D gene is TRBD1 (5 bases). Germline CDR1 reads MDHEN; CDR2 reads SYDVKM. V was shortened by 7 bases and J by 9 bases, with 16 bases between the two germline ends. This CDR3 contains 14 residues. The CDR3, as DNA: TGTGCCAGCAATTTGGGGCTTCCCCCTTCACCCCTCCACTTT. This translates into CASNLGLPPSPLHF.